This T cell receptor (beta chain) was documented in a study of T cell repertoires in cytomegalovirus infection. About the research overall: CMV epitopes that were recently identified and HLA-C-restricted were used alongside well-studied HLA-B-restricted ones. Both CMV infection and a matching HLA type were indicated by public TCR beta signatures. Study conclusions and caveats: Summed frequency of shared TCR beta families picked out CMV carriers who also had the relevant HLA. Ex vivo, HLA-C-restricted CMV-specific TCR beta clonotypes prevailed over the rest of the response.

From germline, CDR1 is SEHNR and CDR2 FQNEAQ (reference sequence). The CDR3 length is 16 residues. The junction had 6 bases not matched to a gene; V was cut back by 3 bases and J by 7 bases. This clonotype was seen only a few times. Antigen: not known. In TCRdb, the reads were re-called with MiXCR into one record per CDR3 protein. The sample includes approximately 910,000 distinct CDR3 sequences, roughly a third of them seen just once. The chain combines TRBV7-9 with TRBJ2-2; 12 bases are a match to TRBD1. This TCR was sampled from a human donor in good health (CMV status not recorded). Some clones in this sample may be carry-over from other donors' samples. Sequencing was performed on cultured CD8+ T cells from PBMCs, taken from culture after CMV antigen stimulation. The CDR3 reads CASSLIGTGGIGELFF. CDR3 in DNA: TGTGCCAGCAGCTTGATCGGGACAGGGGGCATCGGGGAGCTGTTTTTT.